These T cell receptor beta chains were read from a single sample in a study of blood T cell repertoires in COVID-19. Sequenced by immunoSEQ multiplex PCR; TCRdb stores in-frame clones only, minus some. The table lists about 180,000 clones, 88% of them singletons. The specimen sequenced was peripheral blood. The receptors here all came from a woman aged 25 to 39 with acute or convalescent COVID-19. The CDR3 runs from the conserved cysteine through the conserved F or W.

CDR3aa: CASGGGNTGELFF
v_gene: TRBV7-9
j_gene: TRBJ2-2

CDR3aa: CASRDSSTDTQYF
v_gene: TRBV7-2
j_gene: TRBJ2-3

CDR3aa: CASSLGGRGTDTQYF
v_gene: TRBV11-2
j_gene: TRBJ2-3

CDR3aa: CASSRRVNSPLHF
v_gene: TRBV12-3/TRBV12-4
j_gene: TRBJ1-6

CDR3aa: CASSSSTDQPQHF
v_gene: TRBV7-2
j_gene: TRBJ1-5

CDR3aa: CASRAPGAYEQYF
v_gene: TRBV6-5
j_gene: TRBJ2-7

CDR3aa: CASGRFADTQYF
v_gene: TRBV7-2
j_gene: TRBJ2-3

CDR3aa: CATYGGNTEAFF
v_gene: TRBV27
j_gene: TRBJ1-1

CDR3aa: CASGTGGETQYF
v_gene: TRBV9
j_gene: TRBJ2-5

CDR3aa: CVSSLSGGYNSPLHF
v_gene: TRBV28
j_gene: TRBJ1-6

CDR3aa: CASSPRTSSTDTQYF
v_gene: TRBV27
j_gene: TRBJ2-3

CDR3aa: CATLAGGAQYF
v_gene: TRBV6-5
j_gene: TRBJ2-4

CDR3aa: CASSHPTGNYGYTF
v_gene: TRBV4-2
j_gene: TRBJ1-2

CDR3aa: CAWAGTSGIFGFF
v_gene: TRBV30
j_gene: TRBJ2-1

CDR3aa: CASTNKTSSRGNQPQHF
v_gene: TRBV7-9
j_gene: TRBJ1-5

CDR3aa: CASSIRRPESNQPQHF
v_gene: TRBV19
j_gene: TRBJ1-5

CDR3aa: CATSDLIGRDDEQFF
v_gene: TRBV24-1
j_gene: TRBJ2-1

CDR3aa: CASSSSALVGYTF
v_gene: TRBV7-2
j_gene: TRBJ1-2

CDR3aa: CASRMTGMDQPQHF
v_gene: TRBV2
j_gene: TRBJ1-5

CDR3aa: CASGTTGGSLMGQYF
v_gene: TRBV28
j_gene: TRBJ2-5

CDR3aa: CASSPPGGRLIDEETQYF
v_gene: TRBV13
j_gene: TRBJ2-5

CDR3aa: CASSLQAGPSYEQYF
v_gene: TRBV19
j_gene: TRBJ2-7

CDR3aa: CASRPGQGSETQYF
v_gene: TRBV2
j_gene: TRBJ2-5

CDR3aa: CAWSPTYGYTF
v_gene: TRBV30
j_gene: TRBJ1-2

CDR3aa: CASSPVVGSGLNEQFF
v_gene: TRBV27
j_gene: TRBJ2-1

CDR3aa: CSVEDVSQGAKDGYTF
v_gene: TRBV29-1
j_gene: TRBJ1-2

CDR3aa: CASSLSGFGNTIYF
v_gene: TRBV7-2
j_gene: TRBJ1-3

CDR3aa: CASRAAGANVLTF
v_gene: TRBV6-5
j_gene: TRBJ2-6

CDR3aa: CASSYSRVLWQTQYF
v_gene: TRBV14
j_gene: TRBJ2-5

CDR3aa: CASSRQGFAGELFF
v_gene: TRBV7-9
j_gene: TRBJ2-2

CDR3aa: CASSPPGGANVLTF
v_gene: TRBV28
j_gene: TRBJ2-6

CDR3aa: CASSYSSQGAEGYTF
v_gene: TRBV6-5
j_gene: TRBJ1-2

CDR3aa: CASSEGAGMLVIGQYF
v_gene: TRBV6-1
j_gene: TRBJ2-7

CDR3aa: CASSLPGQPQHF
v_gene: TRBV14
j_gene: TRBJ1-5

CDR3aa: CASSQGLVVKNIQYF
v_gene: TRBV3-1/TRBV3-2
j_gene: TRBJ2-4

CDR3aa: CASSQERGLLFGEQYF
v_gene: TRBV3-1/TRBV3-2
j_gene: TRBJ2-7

CDR3aa: CASSGTKYEQFF
v_gene: TRBV9
j_gene: TRBJ2-1

CDR3aa: CAWSVRDTQYF
v_gene: TRBV30
j_gene: TRBJ2-3

CDR3aa: CASSVAGAADTQYF
v_gene: TRBV9
j_gene: TRBJ2-3

CDR3aa: CSAGGGTDTQYF
v_gene: TRBV29-1
j_gene: TRBJ2-3

CDR3aa: CASSPKPGANYGYTF
v_gene: TRBV9
j_gene: TRBJ1-2

CDR3aa: CASSQLAGGEETQYF
v_gene: TRBV5-1
j_gene: TRBJ2-5

CDR3aa: CASSEWGQGIQPQHF
v_gene: TRBV2
j_gene: TRBJ1-5

CDR3aa: CASSHLTFSGANVLTF
v_gene: TRBV14
j_gene: TRBJ2-6

CDR3aa: CASSRDTWEQYF
v_gene: TRBV12-3/TRBV12-4
j_gene: TRBJ2-7

CDR3aa: CASSWVGQGIYGYTF
v_gene: TRBV5-1
j_gene: TRBJ1-2

CDR3aa: CATSQGLLQYF
v_gene: TRBV24-1
j_gene: TRBJ2-3

CDR3aa: CASSPDRGSYEQYF
v_gene: TRBV13
j_gene: TRBJ2-7

CDR3aa: CASSPLSGSPSGANVLTF
v_gene: TRBV3-1/TRBV3-2
j_gene: TRBJ2-6

CDR3aa: CASSLQGSEAFF
v_gene: TRBV28
j_gene: TRBJ1-1

CDR3aa: CSVASSGRAGQFF
v_gene: TRBV29-1
j_gene: TRBJ2-1

CDR3aa: CASSYEYTRDIYGYTF
v_gene: TRBV6-5
j_gene: TRBJ1-2

CDR3aa: CASSREGGYTF
v_gene: TRBV28
j_gene: TRBJ1-2

CDR3aa: CASSLLGFTDTQYF
v_gene: TRBV5-1
j_gene: TRBJ2-3

CDR3aa: CASSLAGAPQETQYF
v_gene: TRBV5-1
j_gene: TRBJ2-5

CDR3aa: CASSLLGQGSEKLFF
v_gene: TRBV28
j_gene: TRBJ1-4

CDR3aa: CASSHSGNTIYF
v_gene: TRBV12-3/TRBV12-4
j_gene: TRBJ1-3

CDR3aa: CASSDLSGAGELFF
v_gene: TRBV19
j_gene: TRBJ2-2

CDR3aa: CASSLGDRALYNEQFF
v_gene: TRBV7-9
j_gene: TRBJ2-1

CDR3aa: CAWSEISTIYF
v_gene: TRBV30
j_gene: TRBJ1-3